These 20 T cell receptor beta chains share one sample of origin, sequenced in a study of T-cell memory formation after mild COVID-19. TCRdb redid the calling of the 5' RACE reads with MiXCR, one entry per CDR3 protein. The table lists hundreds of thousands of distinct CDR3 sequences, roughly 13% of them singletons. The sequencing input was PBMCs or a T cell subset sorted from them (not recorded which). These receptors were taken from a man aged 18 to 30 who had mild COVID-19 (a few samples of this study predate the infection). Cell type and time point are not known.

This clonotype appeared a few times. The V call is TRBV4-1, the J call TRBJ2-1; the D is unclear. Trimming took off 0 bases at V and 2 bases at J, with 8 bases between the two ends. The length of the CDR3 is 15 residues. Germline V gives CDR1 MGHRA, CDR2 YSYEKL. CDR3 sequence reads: CASSQDRGPYNEQFF. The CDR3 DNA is TGCGCCAGCAGCCAAGATCGTGGACCCTACAATGAGCAGTTCTTC.

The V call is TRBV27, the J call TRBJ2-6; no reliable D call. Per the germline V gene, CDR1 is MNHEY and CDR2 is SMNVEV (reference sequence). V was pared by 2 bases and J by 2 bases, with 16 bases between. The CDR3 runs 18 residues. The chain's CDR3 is CASSLRLGSVAGANVLTF. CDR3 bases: TGTGCCAGCAGTTTAAGATTGGGGTCGGTTGCTGGGGCCAACGTCCTGACTTTC.

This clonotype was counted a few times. CDR3 sequence: CASSPVTITGELFF. The DNA for the CDR3 is TGCGCCAGCAGCCCGGTGACTATAACCGGGGAGCTGTTTTTT. The gene calls are TRBV5-1 and TRBJ2-2, with D perhaps matching TRBD2 (5 bases). Germline values: CDR1 SGHRS, CDR2 YFSETQ. Trimming left V 4 bases short and J 5 bases short, with 12 bases between. CDR3 size: 14 residues.

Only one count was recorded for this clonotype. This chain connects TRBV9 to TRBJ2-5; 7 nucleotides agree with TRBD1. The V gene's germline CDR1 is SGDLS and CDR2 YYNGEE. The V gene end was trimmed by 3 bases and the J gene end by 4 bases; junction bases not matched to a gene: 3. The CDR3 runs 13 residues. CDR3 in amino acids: CASSADRRETQYF. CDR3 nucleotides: TGTGCCAGCAGCGCGGACAGGAGAGAGACCCAGTACTTC.

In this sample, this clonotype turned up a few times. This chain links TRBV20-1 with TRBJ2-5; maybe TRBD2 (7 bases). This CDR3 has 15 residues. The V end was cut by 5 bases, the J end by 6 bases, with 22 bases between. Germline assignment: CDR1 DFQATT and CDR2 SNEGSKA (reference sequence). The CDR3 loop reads CSAYIGGPAYKTQYF. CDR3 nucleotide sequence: TGCAGTGCTTACATCGGGGGGCCAGCTTATAAGACCCAGTACTTC.

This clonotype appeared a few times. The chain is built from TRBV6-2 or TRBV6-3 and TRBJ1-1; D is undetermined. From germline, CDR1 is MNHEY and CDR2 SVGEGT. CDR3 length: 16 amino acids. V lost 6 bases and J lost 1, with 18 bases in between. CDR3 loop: CASRGVARLGNTEAFF. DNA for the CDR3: TGTGCCAGCAGGGGCGTAGCCAGGCTGGGGAACACTGAAGCTTTCTTT.

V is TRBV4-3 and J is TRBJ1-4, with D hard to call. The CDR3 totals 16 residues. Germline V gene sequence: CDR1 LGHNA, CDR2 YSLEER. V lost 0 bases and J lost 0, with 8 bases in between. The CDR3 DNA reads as TGCGCCAGCAGCCAAGAGATGTCTGCAACTAATGAAAAACTGTTTTTT. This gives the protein CASSQEMSATNEKLFF.

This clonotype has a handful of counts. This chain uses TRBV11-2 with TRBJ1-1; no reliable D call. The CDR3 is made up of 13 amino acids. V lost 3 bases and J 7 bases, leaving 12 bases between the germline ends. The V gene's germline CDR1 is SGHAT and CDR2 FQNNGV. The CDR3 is CASSFSGKGEAFF. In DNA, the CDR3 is TGTGCCAGCAGCTTTTCTGGGAAGGGTGAAGCTTTCTTT.

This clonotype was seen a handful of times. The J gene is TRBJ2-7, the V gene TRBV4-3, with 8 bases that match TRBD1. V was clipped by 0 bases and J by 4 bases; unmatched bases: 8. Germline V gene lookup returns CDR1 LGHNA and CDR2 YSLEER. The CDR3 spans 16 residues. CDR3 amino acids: CASSQDLWDRLYEQYF. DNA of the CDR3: TGCGCCAGCAGCCAAGACTTATGGGACAGGCTTTACGAGCAGTACTTC.

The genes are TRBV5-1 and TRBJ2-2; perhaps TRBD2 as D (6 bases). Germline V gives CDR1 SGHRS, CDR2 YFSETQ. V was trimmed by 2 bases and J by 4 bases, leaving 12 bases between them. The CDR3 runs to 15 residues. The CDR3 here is CASSFGAGPTGELFF. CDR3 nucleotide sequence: TGCGCCAGCAGCTTTGGCGCGGGACCCACCGGGGAGCTGTTTTTT.

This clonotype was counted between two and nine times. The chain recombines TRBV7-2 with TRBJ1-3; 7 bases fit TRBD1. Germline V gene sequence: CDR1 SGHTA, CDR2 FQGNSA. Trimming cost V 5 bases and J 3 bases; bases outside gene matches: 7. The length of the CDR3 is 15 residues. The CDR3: CASSLGGYYGNTIYF. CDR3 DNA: TGTGCCAGCAGCCTAGGGGGCTATTATGGAAACACCATATATTTT.

The CDR3 reads CASSQDQHVAKNIQYF. In DNA, the CDR3 is TGTGCCAGCAGCCAAGATCAGCACGTAGCCAAAAACATTCAGTACTTC. The chain uses TRBV4-2 and TRBJ2-4; D unclear. The germline CDR1 and CDR2 sequences are LGHNA and YNFKEQ. The CDR3 length is 16 residues. The ends were cut back, 0 bases at V and 0 bases at J, with 9 bases in the middle.

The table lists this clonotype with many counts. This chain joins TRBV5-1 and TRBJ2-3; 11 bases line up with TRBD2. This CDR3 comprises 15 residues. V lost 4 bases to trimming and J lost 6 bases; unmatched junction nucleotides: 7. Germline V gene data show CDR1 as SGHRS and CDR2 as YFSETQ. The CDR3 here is CASSRVGTSGDTQYF. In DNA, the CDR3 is TGCGCCAGCAGCCGCGTCGGGACTAGCGGCGATACGCAGTATTTT.

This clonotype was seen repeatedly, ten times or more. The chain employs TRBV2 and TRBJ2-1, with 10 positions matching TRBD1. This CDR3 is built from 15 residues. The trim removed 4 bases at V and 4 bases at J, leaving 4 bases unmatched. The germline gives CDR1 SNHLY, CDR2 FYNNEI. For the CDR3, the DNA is TGTGCCAGCAGTGGCCCGGGACAGGGGTACAATGAGCAGTTCTTC. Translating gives CASSGPGQGYNEQFF.

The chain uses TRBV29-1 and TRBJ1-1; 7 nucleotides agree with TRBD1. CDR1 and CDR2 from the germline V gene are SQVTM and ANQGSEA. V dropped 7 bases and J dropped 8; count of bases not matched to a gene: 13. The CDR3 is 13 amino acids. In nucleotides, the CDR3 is TGCAGCGCTGGAGCTGGGACAGCGATCGAAGCTTTCTTT. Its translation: CSAGAGTAIEAFF.

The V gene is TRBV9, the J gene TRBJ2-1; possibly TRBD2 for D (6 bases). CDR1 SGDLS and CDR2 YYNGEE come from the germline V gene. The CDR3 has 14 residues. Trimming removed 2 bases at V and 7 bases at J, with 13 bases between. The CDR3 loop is CASSVTAGGNEQFF. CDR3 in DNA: TGTGCCAGCAGCGTGACGGCCGGGGGTAATGAGCAGTTCTTC.

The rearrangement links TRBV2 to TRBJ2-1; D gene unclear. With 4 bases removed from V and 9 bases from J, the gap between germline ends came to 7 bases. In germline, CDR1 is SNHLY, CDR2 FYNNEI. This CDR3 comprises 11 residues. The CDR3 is CASSGLGEQFF. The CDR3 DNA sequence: TGTGCCAGCAGTGGATTGGGTGAGCAGTTCTTC.

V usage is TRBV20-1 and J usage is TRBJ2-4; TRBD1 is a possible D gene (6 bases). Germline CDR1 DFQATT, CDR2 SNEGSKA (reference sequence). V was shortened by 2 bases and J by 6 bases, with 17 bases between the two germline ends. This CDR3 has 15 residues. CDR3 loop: CSARRGSPNLNIQYF. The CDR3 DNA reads TGCAGTGCTAGAAGGGGGTCGCCGAACCTAAACATTCAGTACTTC.

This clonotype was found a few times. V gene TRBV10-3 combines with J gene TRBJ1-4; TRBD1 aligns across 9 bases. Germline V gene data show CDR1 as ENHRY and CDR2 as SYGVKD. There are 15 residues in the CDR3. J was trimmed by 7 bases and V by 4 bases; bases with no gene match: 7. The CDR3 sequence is CAISADRGSSEKLFF. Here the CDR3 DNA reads TGTGCCATCAGTGCGGACAGGGGAAGTAGTGAAAAACTGTTTTTT.

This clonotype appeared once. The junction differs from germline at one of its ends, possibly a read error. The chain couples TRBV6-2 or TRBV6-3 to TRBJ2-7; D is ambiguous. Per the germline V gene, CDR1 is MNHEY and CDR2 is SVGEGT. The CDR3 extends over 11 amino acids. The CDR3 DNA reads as TGTGCCAGCAGGGATTATCACGAGAAGTACTTC. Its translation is CASRDYHEKYF.